A single TCR beta chain is shown here with its context. Its antigen specificity is not known. The input lacks base qualities; no much larger clone sits a single base away. This sample is drawn from a study of T cells in localized non-small cell lung cancer (dated by TCRdb to 2018 to 2020). Broadly, across the study: T cell repertoires of 200 to 250 early-stage NSCLC patients were analyzed, with tumors being compared against uninvolved tumor-adjacent lungs. The cohort consisted of 200 to 300 treatment-naive NSCLC patients whose localized lung tumors had been resected. A mean age of approximately 70 years was recorded for the NSCLC patients, of whom under 150 were male and 95 to 110 were female.

At diagnosis, tumor, uninvolved tumor-adjacent lung and peripheral blood were collected and then preserved as a mix of FFPE and fresh-frozen material. The immunoSEQ Assay was used to sequence TCR beta CDR3 regions from DNA. Processing in the source paper ran as follows. To compute T cell density, TCR beta template counts were normalized to usable DNA, which was estimated by amplifying housekeeping genes. Richness was estimated using the preseqR package, with extrapolation to 400,000 templates for PBMC samples and to 120,000 templates for tissue samples. Clonality was calculated as one minus Pielou's evenness. To identify tissue-enriched TCRs, differential abundance testing was run on productive amino-acid clonotypes with a minimum total count of 5 and an alpha of 0.1. The Jaccard Index and the Morisita Overlap Index were used to quantify repertoire overlap between compartments. GLIPH grouped TCR beta CDR3s together with public tetramer-defined viral CDR3s, and a viral motif had to include at least three viral sequences and show V-gene enrichment. Imported from immuneACCESS, the table was reduced by TCRdb to in-frame sequences with V and J called. These copies leave out some clones; in studies compared against another copy, an unresolved V gene accounts for under half, and the cause of the remainder is not known. V, J and clone size are taken as reported in that table, and D and trimming were inferred from the DNA itself. The table for this sample lists some 3,600 clones; roughly a quarter of them were counted only once. About an eighth of the sample rests with the top ten.

Findings and caveats that apply to the study as a whole: Because multi-region tumor sequencing was not done, intratumor heterogeneity could not be ruled out. Since the design was exploratory, TCR variables were selected using unadjusted p-values with no false-discovery rate correction. A median of approximately 50 of the top 100 tumor clones turned up in the paired uninvolved adjacent lung, and under 30 of those clones also ranked among the top 100 of that same adjacent lung. Longer overall survival was associated with higher T cell density in blood, whereas shorter survival was associated with higher clonality in adjacent lung. Uninvolved tumor-adjacent lung showed the highest T cell clonality, higher than tumor, which suggests more focused antigenic responses in the uninvolved tumor-adjacent lung.

Reading the germline V gene gives CDR1 MDHEN and CDR2 SYDVKM. At the junction V is shortened by 6 bases and J by 0 bases, with 10 bases in between. The CDR3 starts with the cysteine, ends with the phenylalanine, and has 14 residues. Only the CDR3 DNA stays, 42 bases, in frame from base 1. The sequencing used lung tumor tissue, collected before any cancer treatment. This clonotype was sampled from a man between 40 and 70 years old with stage II lung adenocarcinoma. The sequence is built from TRBV28 and TRBJ2-3; the D gene is perhaps TRBD1, on 6 matching bases. The sequenced DNA: TGTGCCAGCAGCCGGGACACGAGCACAGATACGCAGTATTTT. Translated, this is CASSRDTSTDTQYF.